Listed below are T cell receptor beta chains from one sample, sequenced in a study of blood T cell repertoires in COVID-19. TCRdb's table, derived via immunoSEQ multiplex PCR, lists solely in-frame clones and lacks some. The sample has about 140,000 clones, 65% to 85% seen once. Material for sequencing was peripheral blood. These receptor sequences come from a man aged 25-45 years with COVID-19, enrolled during active disease. Both conserved end residues are part of each CDR3. The order of the fields is D gene, J gene, clone size, V gene, CDR3 protein, CDR3 DNA. D genes are given only for firm matches. The listing skips clone size in some rows; elsewhere it reads once, few, many or a size class.

TRBD2,TRBJ2-7,-,TRBV18,CASSPYGGRVYEQYF,TGTGCCAGCTCACCGTACGGCGGGAGAGTCTACGAGCAGTACTTC
-,TRBJ2-4,-,TRBV9,CASSPRGAVDIQYF,TGTGCCAGCAGCCCCCGTGGGGCCGTTGACATTCAGTACTTC
-,TRBJ2-7,-,TRBV2,CASTYYRYEQYF,TGTGCCAGCACCTACTATAGGTACGAGCAGTACTTC
-,TRBJ1-4,-,TRBV28,CASNRVNEKLFF,TGTGCCAGCAACAGGGTTAATGAAAAACTGTTTTTT
TRBD2,TRBJ2-3,-,TRBV10-2,CASQSGGRTDTQYF,TGCGCCAGTCAGTCGGGCGGGAGAACAGATACGCAGTATTTT
-,TRBJ2-2,-,TRBV5-6,CASSLVRPNTGELFF,TGTGCCAGCAGCTTGGTCAGGCCGAACACCGGGGAGCTGTTTTTT
-,TRBJ1-5,-,TRBV18,CASSPRDVPSNQPQHF,TGTGCCAGCTCACCGCGGGACGTTCCGAGCAATCAGCCCCAGCATTTT
TRBD1,TRBJ1-4,-,TRBV16,CASSQMDRAHEKLFF,TGTGCCAGCAGCCAAATGGACAGGGCTCATGAAAAACTGTTTTTT
TRBD1,TRBJ2-7,-,TRBV2,CASTPQPGQVYEQYF,TGTGCCAGCACTCCACAACCCGGACAGGTATACGAGCAGTACTTC
-,TRBJ1-2,-,TRBV20-1,CSASPRTELYGYTF,TGCAGTGCCAGTCCCAGGACAGAGCTTTATGGCTACACCTTC
TRBD2,TRBJ2-3,-,TRBV7-9,CASSLALAGFTDTQYF,TGTGCCAGCAGCTTAGCACTAGCGGGATTCACAGATACGCAGTATTTT
-,TRBJ2-1,-,TRBV10-3,CAISEPNGASVLYNEQFF,TGTGCCATCAGTGAGCCTAATGGGGCGTCGGTCCTCTACAATGAGCAGTTCTTC
-,TRBJ2-3,-,TRBV5-1,CASSLDSGWSVDTQYF,TGCGCCAGCAGCTTGGATTCAGGGTGGAGTGTAGATACGCAGTATTTT
TRBD2,TRBJ2-5,-,TRBV9,CASSPTPLAGVETQYF,TGTGCCAGCAGCCCCACACCCCTAGCGGGAGTCGAGACCCAGTACTTC
-,TRBJ2-1,-,TRBV5-4,CASSLGLEVVWDNEQFF,TGTGCCAGCAGCTTGGGGTTGGAGGTGGTGTGGGACAATGAGCAGTTCTTC
-,TRBJ2-7,-,TRBV5-6,CASSLWDINGEQYF,TGTGCCAGCAGCTTGTGGGACATAAACGGCGAGCAGTACTTC
-,TRBJ2-3,-,TRBV7-3,CASSVYRADTQYF,TGTGCCAGCAGCGTCTACAGGGCAGATACGCAGTATTTT
-,TRBJ2-1,-,TRBV10-1,CASSESVGAELGEQFF,TGCGCCAGCAGTGAGTCTGTGGGTGCGGAGTTGGGTGAGCAGTTCTTC
TRBD1,TRBJ1-1,-,TRBV5-5,CASSTRTGGVTEAFF,TGTGCCAGCAGCACCCGGACAGGGGGGGTTACTGAAGCTTTCTTT
-,TRBJ2-3,-,TRBV2,CASSGQRTDTQYF,TGTGCCAGCAGTGGACAGCGCACAGATACGCAGTATTTT
-,TRBJ2-7,-,TRBV5-1,CASSLGQIYEQYF,TGCGCCAGCAGCTTGGGCCAGATTTACGAGCAGTACTTC
TRBD1,TRBJ2-7,-,TRBV2,CASSGGTAFTHYEQYF,TGTGCCAGCAGCGGTGGGACAGCCTTTACCCACTACGAGCAGTACTTC
-,TRBJ2-2,-,TRBV5-1,CASHYSDTGELFF,TGCGCCAGCCACTATTCGGACACCGGGGAGCTGTTTTTT
-,TRBJ1-3,-,TRBV19,CASSIETCEGFVGNTIYF,TGTGCCAGTAGTATAGAAACCTGCGAGGGTTTTGTAGGAAACACCATATATTTT
-,TRBJ1-6,once,TRBV6-5,CASRSPVAGISPLHF,TGTGCCAGCAGGTCGCCTGTGGCGGGGATTTCACCCCTCCACTTT
TRBD2,TRBJ2-7,few,TRBV15,CATGRLAGGHEQYF,TGTGCCACCGGGCGGTTAGCGGGAGGGCACGAGCAGTACTTC
-,TRBJ1-4,-,TRBV19,CASSPINEKLFF,TGTGCCAGTAGCCCCATTAATGAAAAACTGTTTTTT
TRBD1,TRBJ2-7,few,TRBV2,CASSVQGYEQYF,TGTGCCAGCAGTGTACAGGGGTACGAGCAGTACTTC
TRBD1,TRBJ2-3,-,TRBV14,CASSPNLMGQLEYF,TGTGCCAGCAGCCCTAACCTCATGGGACAGTTAGAGTATTTT
-,TRBJ2-2,-,TRBV2,CASMVSGTGELFF,TGTGCCAGCATGGTGTCGGGAACCGGGGAGCTGTTTTTT
TRBD1,TRBJ2-7,-,TRBV19,CASNPGGANSYEQYF,TGTGCCAGTAATCCAGGGGGCGCGAACTCCTACGAGCAGTACTTC
TRBD1,TRBJ1-1,-,TRBV10-1,CASSPEMTGRTEAFF,TGCGCCAGCAGCCCCGAAATGACAGGGCGAACTGAAGCTTTCTTT
TRBD1,TRBJ2-5,-,TRBV5-4,CASSVKPQGAETQYF,TGTGCCAGCAGCGTAAAACCACAGGGGGCAGAGACCCAGTACTTC
TRBD1,TRBJ2-2,-,TRBV7-9,CASSYPGTGYTGELFF,TGTGCCAGCAGCTACCCCGGGACAGGGTACACCGGGGAGCTGTTTTTT
TRBD2,TRBJ2-3,-,TRBV10-3,CAIGRASTDTQYF,TGTGCCATCGGGAGGGCAAGCACAGATACGCAGTATTTT
TRBD1,TRBJ2-3,once,TRBV24-1,CATSDWGQSKTDTQYF,TGTGCCACCAGTGATTGGGGACAGTCGAAGACAGATACGCAGTATTTT
-,TRBJ2-3,-,TRBV5-5,CASSSQGSPDTQYF,TGTGCCAGCAGCTCACAGGGATCCCCAGATACGCAGTATTTT
-,TRBJ1-6,-,TRBV6-6,CASSYSSGPRGSPLHF,TGTGCCAGCAGTTACTCTTCGGGACCGCGGGGTTCACCCCTCCACTTT
TRBD2,TRBJ2-5,-,TRBV18,CASSPPVGTSVETQYF,TGTGCCAGCTCACCACCAGTTGGGACTAGCGTTGAGACCCAGTACTTC
-,TRBJ1-2,-,TRBV29-1,CSVETQGGDGYTF,TGCAGCGTTGAAACGCAGGGCGGGGATGGCTACACCTTC
TRBD1,TRBJ1-2,-,TRBV24-1,CATSVPYLRQGREANYGYTF,TGTGCCACCAGTGTCCCATACCTAAGACAGGGAAGGGAAGCTAACTATGGCTACACCTTC
-,TRBJ2-3,-,TRBV10-1,CASSESVGGRDTQYF,TGCGCCAGCAGTGAGTCTGTAGGGGGTAGAGATACGCAGTATTTT
TRBD1,TRBJ1-1,-,TRBV24-1,CATSWTGGTEAFF,TGTGCCACCAGTTGGACAGGGGGCACTGAAGCTTTCTTT
-,TRBJ2-1,-,TRBV29-1,CSTSGREGLYNEQFF,-
TRBD1,TRBJ2-1,-,TRBV10-3,CAIRAGTGVNNEQFF,TGTGCCATCAGAGCTGGGACAGGGGTTAACAATGAGCAGTTCTTC
TRBD1,TRBJ1-4,-,TRBV5-5,CASSFPDRGLEKLFF,TGTGCCAGCAGCTTCCCCGACAGGGGGCTTGAAAAACTGTTTTTT
TRBD1,TRBJ2-2,-,TRBV14,CASSQDKGQVAGELFF,TGTGCCAGCAGCCAAGATAAAGGACAGGTTGCCGGGGAGCTGTTTTTT
TRBD2,TRBJ2-7,-,TRBV7-6,CASSSGLASSYEQYF,TGTGCCAGCAGTTCGGGACTAGCGAGCTCCTACGAGCAGTACTTC
-,TRBJ2-6,-,TRBV4-3,CASSQESTTSTGANVLTF,TGCGCCAGCAGCCAAGAGTCCACAACAAGTACTGGGGCCAACGTCCTGACTTTC
-,TRBJ2-1,once,TRBV4-3,CASSHASVNEQFF,TGCGCCAGCAGCCATGCTAGCGTGAATGAGCAGTTCTTC
-,TRBJ2-7,-,TRBV19,CASSGFTDEQYF,TGTGCCAGCTCAGGGTTTACGGACGAGCAGTACTTC
-,TRBJ1-1,-,TRBV6-2/TRBV6-3,CASSYGGPGSKNTEAFF,TGTGCCAGCAGTTACGGGGGCCCAGGGTCCAAGAACACTGAAGCTTTCTTT
-,TRBJ1-2,-,TRBV28,CASSFGSSGYTF,TGTGCCAGCAGTTTCGGGTCGTCAGGCTACACCTTC
TRBD1,TRBJ1-1,-,TRBV7-2,CASSYRDRPNTEAFF,TGTGCCAGCAGCTATCGGGACAGACCGAACACTGAAGCTTTCTTT
-,TRBJ1-2,-,TRBV5-6,CASSLGGGVPYGYTF,TGTGCCAGCAGCTTGGGAGGGGGAGTGCCCTATGGCTACACCTTC
TRBD2,TRBJ2-2,once,TRBV28,CASTQTSGRATGELFF,TGTGCCAGCACCCAGACTAGCGGGAGGGCCACCGGGGAGCTGTTTTTT
-,TRBJ1-5,few,TRBV28,CASQYSNQPQHF,TGTGCCAGCCAGTATAGCAATCAGCCCCAGCATTTT
-,TRBJ1-6,-,TRBV11-2,CASSLDLGGAESYNSPLHF,TGTGCCAGCAGCTTAGATCTCGGGGGGGCGGAGTCCTATAATTCACCCCTCCACTTT